Presented here are 30 T cell receptor beta chains from one specimen sequenced in a study of cytomegalovirus exposure and HLA in healthy donors. The primer mix had 60 Vbeta and 13 Jbeta primers. The table came from immunoSEQ multiplex PCR; TCRdb's copy has only in-frame clones and leaves some out. Counted here are some 90,000 clones, around four fifths occurring once; the ten biggest clones make up around 4%. The specimen was PBMCs. The receptors here all came from a male donor in good health and CMV-seropositive.

This clone occurred a few times. This chain links TRBV5-1 with TRBJ1-4, with 8 bases fitting TRBD1. The germline gives CDR1 SGHRS, CDR2 YFSETQ. The CDR3 spans 12 residues. J gave up 14 bases and V 4 bases, and 7 bases lay outside the gene matches. Here the CDR3 reads CASSPAGQVLFF. The CDR3 bases are TGCGCCAGCAGCCCAGCGGGACAGGTCCTGTTTTTT.

V is TRBV5-1 and J is TRBJ2-2, with D tentatively TRBD2 (6 bases). In germline, CDR1 is SGHRS, CDR2 YFSETQ. The CDR3 length is 14 residues. Trimming pared 4 bases from V and 10 bases from J, leaving 17 bases between. The CDR3 nucleotides read TGCGCCAGCAGCCAGGGACTCGCTAGGGAGGAGCTGTTTTTT. Protein product: CASSQGLAREELFF.

This chain connects TRBV27 to TRBJ2-1, with 7 bases fitting TRBD2. The germline CDR1 and CDR2 sequences are MNHEY and SMNVEV (reference sequence). The CDR3 contains 16 residues. V shed 0 bases, J shed 8 bases, and the junction held 10 bases outside the gene matches. This CDR3 reads CASSLSLADTKDEQFF. For the CDR3, the DNA is TGTGCCAGCAGTTTATCTCTAGCGGATACAAAGGATGAGCAGTTCTTC.

J is TRBJ2-1 and V is TRBV6-1; 10 bases match TRBD2. V was clipped by 4 bases and J by 14 bases; unmatched bases: 11. There are 14 residues in the CDR3. Per the germline V gene, CDR1 is MNHNS and CDR2 is SASEGT. The CDR3, as DNA: TGTGCCAGCAGTGGTAGGACTAGCGGATTTCTGGAGTTCTTC. Its protein is CASSGRTSGFLEFF.

The V call is TRBV9, the J call TRBJ1-2; TRBD1 might be the D (5 bases). Germline loops: CDR1 SGDLS, CDR2 YYNGEE. The CDR3 is 16 amino acids. V lost 0 bases and J 0 bases, leaving 12 bases between the germline ends. DNA of the CDR3: TGTGCCAGCAGCGTAGATTCGACAGTAACTAACTATGGCTACACCTTC. As protein: CASSVDSTVTNYGYTF.

The V and J genes are TRBV6-5 and TRBJ1-2, with 8 bases matching TRBD1. The trim removed 0 bases at V and 6 bases at J, leaving 9 bases unmatched. Germline V lookup: CDR1 MNHEY, CDR2 SVGAGI. The length of the CDR3 is 16 residues. The CDR3 protein is CASSYSRQGYGDGYTF. The CDR3 DNA reads as TGTGCCAGCAGTTACTCCCGACAGGGGTATGGGGATGGCTACACCTTC.

The gene calls are TRBV19 and TRBJ1-6; D uncertain. The CDR3 has 12 residues. Germline-derived CDR1 and CDR2 are LNHDA and SQIVND (reference sequence). With 6 bases removed from V and 9 bases from J, the gap between germline ends came to 9 bases. The CDR3 loop reads CASSLGVSPLHF. The CDR3 DNA is TGTGCCAGTAGCCTCGGGGTTTCACCCCTCCACTTT. The complete variable domain, with remaining parts taken from reference TRBV19 and TRBJ1-6, reads DGGITQSPKYLFRKEGQNVTLSCEQNLNHDAMYWYRQDPGQGLRLIYYSQIVNDFQKGDIAEGYSVSREKKESFPLTVTSAQKNPTAFYLCASSLGVSPLHFGNGTRLTVT.

The chain recombines TRBV30 with TRBJ1-5; 10 nucleotides match TRBD1. This CDR3 has 14 amino acids. V was pared by 5 bases and J by 4 bases, with 5 bases of the junction left unmatched. The V gene's germline CDR1 is GTSNPN and CDR2 SVGIG (reference sequence). As DNA, the CDR3 is TGTGCCTGGGGGACAGGGGTAACAAATCAGCCCCAGCATTTT. Residues: CAWGTGVTNQPQHF.

This rearrangement joins TRBV7-8 to TRBJ2-5; 11 bases are shared with TRBD2. The CDR3 runs 15 residues. The J segment lost 4 bases and the V segment lost 1 base, leaving 2 bases of the junction unmatched. In germline, CDR1 is SGHVS, CDR2 FQNEAQ. The CDR3 is CASSLGLAGGETQYF. For the CDR3, the DNA is TGTGCCAGCAGCTTAGGGCTAGCGGGAGGAGAGACCCAGTACTTC.

The J gene is TRBJ2-7, the V gene TRBV2; 8 bases map to TRBD2. This CDR3 spans 15 amino acids. Germline assignment: CDR1 SNHLY and CDR2 FYNNEI. Losses at the gene ends were 7 bases for V and 0 bases for J; bases not matched to a gene: 8. The CDR3 DNA sequence: TGTGCCAGCATGTTAGCGGGGACGAGCTCCTACGAGCAGTACTTC. Protein: CASMLAGTSSYEQYF.

J is TRBJ1-5 and V is TRBV27, with 7 bases lining up with TRBD1. The CDR3 is made up of 14 amino acids. With 3 bases clipped from V and 4 bases from J, the junction kept 3 bases outside the gene matches. The germline CDR1 and CDR2 sequences are MNHEY and SMNVEV (reference sequence). Here the CDR3 reads CASSFKQGNQPQHF. The CDR3 DNA reads TGTGCCAGCAGTTTCAAACAGGGGAATCAGCCCCAGCATTTT.

The chain recombines TRBV28 with TRBJ1-1; TRBD1 is a possible D gene (6 bases). CDR1 and CDR2 from the germline V gene are MDHEN and SYDVKM. V lost 3 bases to trimming and J lost 1 base, with 15 bases between them. The length of the CDR3 is 16 residues. The CDR3 coding sequence is TGTGCCAGCAGTTTTCGCTCCAGGGGTCGGAACACTGAAGCTTTCTTT. Its translation is CASSFRSRGRNTEAFF.

This chain links TRBV4-2 with TRBJ1-2; D possibly corresponds to TRBD1 (5 bases). The V gene lost 2 bases and the J gene lost 3 bases, with 10 bases spanning the gap. This CDR3 is built from 14 residues. In germline, CDR1 is LGHNA, CDR2 YNFKEQ. The CDR3 sequence: CASSQSSGDYGYTF. Here the CDR3 DNA reads TGTGCCAGCAGCCAAAGTTCGGGGGACTATGGCTACACCTTC.

The rearrangement uses TRBV2 and TRBJ2-3; TRBD2 matches 7 bases. Germline V gives CDR1 SNHLY, CDR2 FYNNEI. After removal of 7 bases from V and 5 bases from J, the junction contained 15 bases not matched to a gene. The CDR3 spans 16 residues. The CDR3: CASKDLGRRELDTQYF. The CDR3 DNA is TGTGCCAGCAAGGATCTGGGACGGCGGGAGCTAGATACGCAGTATTTT.

The chain links TRBV7-6 to TRBJ2-1, with a weak D call TRBD1 (5 bases). The V and J ends lost 0 bases and 7 bases respectively, with 10 bases between them. Germline V gene data show CDR1 as SGHVS and CDR2 as FNYEAQ. There are 14 residues in the CDR3. The CDR3 DNA reads TGTGCCAGCAGCTTAGCGGAAGGGGTAAATGAGCAGTTCTTC. Amino acids: CASSLAEGVNEQFF.

The chain carries TRBV15 and TRBJ1-4; no firm D call. The CDR3 is 18 amino acids. Germline CDR1 is LNHNV and CDR2 is YYDKDF (reference sequence). V was trimmed by 1 base and J by 1 base, leaving 16 bases between them. The CDR3 protein is CATSRGPPAGLTNEKLFF. For the CDR3, the DNA is TGTGCCACCAGCAGAGGGCCCCCCGCCGGGTTAACTAATGAAAAACTGTTTTTT. Complete variable domain (other parts from reference TRBV15 and TRBJ1-4): DAMVIQNPRYQVTQFGKPVTLSCSQTLNHNVMYWYQQKSSQAPKLLFHYYDKDFNNEADTPDNFQSRRPNTSFCFLDIRSPGLGDTAMYLCATSRGPPAGLTNEKLFFGSGTQLSVL.

This chain uses TRBV5-1 with TRBJ2-7, with D possibly TRBD2 on 5 matching bases. CDR1 and CDR2 (germline): SGHRS, YFSETQ. This CDR3 region has 12 residues. Trimming removed 3 bases from V and 3 bases from J, with 7 bases in between. The CDR3 region is CASSSTSYEQYF. CDR3 nucleotide sequence: TGCGCCAGCAGCTCCACTAGCTACGAGCAGTACTTC.

This sequence joins TRBV30 and TRBJ1-4, with D possibly matching TRBD1 (6 bases). This CDR3 comprises 16 residues. Germline V CDR1 and CDR2: GTSNPN, SVGIG (reference sequence). V was clipped by 5 bases and J by 6 bases, with 22 bases between them. The CDR3 loop reads CAWATGTGTPDEKLFF. Written as DNA, the CDR3 is TGTGCCTGGGCCACCGGGACCGGGACACCGGATGAAAAACTGTTTTTT.

This clone has more than one count but fewer than ten. The chain is built from TRBV5-6 and TRBJ2-1; 10 positions match TRBD1. The CDR3 consists of 15 residues. Germline values: CDR1 SGHDT, CDR2 YYEEEE. V trimming: 3 bases; J trimming: 9 bases; junction bases outside the gene matches: 9. The CDR3 nucleotides read TGTGCCAGCAGCTCCGGACAGGGGGTGATTAGTGAGCAGTTCTTC. It is translated as CASSSGQGVISEQFF.

The chain recombines TRBV27 with TRBJ1-1, with D maybe TRBD1 (5 bases). CDR1 is MNHEY and CDR2 is SMNVEV in the germline V gene (reference sequence). V dropped 8 bases and J dropped 1 base, with 8 bases sitting between them. This CDR3 comprises 12 residues. CDR3 region: CASRGGNTEAFF. Here the CDR3 DNA reads TGTGCCAGCCGGGGGGGGAACACTGAAGCTTTCTTT.

V usage is TRBV30 and J usage is TRBJ2-7, with D tentatively TRBD2 (6 bases). V gave up 3 bases and J gave up 2 bases, with 17 bases separating them. Germline V gives CDR1 GTSNPN, CDR2 SVGIG (reference sequence). The CDR3 has 15 amino acids. The CDR3 sequence is CAWREVGGSPYEQYF. For the CDR3, the DNA is TGTGCCTGGAGAGAGGTTGGGGGGAGCCCCTACGAGCAGTACTTC.

The gene calls are TRBV5-1 and TRBJ1-5, with 7 nucleotides matching TRBD1. The CDR3 is 15 residues long. CDR1 is SGHRS, CDR2 YFSETQ, per germline. Germline trimming cut 4 bases from V and 0 bases from J; bases unmatched to any gene: 4. DNA of the CDR3: TGCGCCAGCAGCGCAGGGGGTTATAGCAATCAGCCCCAGCATTTT. The encoded protein is CASSAGGYSNQPQHF. The full variable domain, in which reference TRBV5-1 and TRBJ1-5 provide the parts outside the CDR3, is KAGVTQTPRYLIKTRGQQVTLSCSPISGHRSVSWYQQTPGQGLQFLFEYFSETQRNKGNFPGRFSGRQFSNSRSEMNVSTLELGDSALYLCASSAGGYSNQPQHFGDGTRLSIL.

The chain carries TRBV7-9 and TRBJ1-1; TRBD1 is a possible D gene (6 bases). V dropped 2 bases and J dropped 1 base, with 14 bases sitting between them. The CDR3 is 16 amino acids. CDR1 and CDR2 from the germline V gene are SEHNR and FQNEAQ (reference sequence). The DNA of the CDR3 is TGTGCCAGCAGCTTATGGGGAAGGGGGGGGAACACTGAAGCTTTCTTT. As protein: CASSLWGRGGNTEAFF. Filled out from reference TRBV7-9 and TRBJ1-1, the complete variable domain reads DTGVSQNPRHKITKRGQNVTFRCDPISEHNRLYWYRQTLGQGPEFLTYFQNEAQLEKSRLLSDRFSAERPKGSFSTLEIQRTEQGDSAMYLCASSLWGRGGNTEAFFGQGTRLTVV.

This sequence joins TRBV2 and TRBJ2-5, with TRBD2 as a possible D gene (6 bases). Deletions cut 6 bases from V and 5 bases from J, with 10 bases between. Germline-derived CDR1 and CDR2 are SNHLY and FYNNEI. The CDR3 covers 12 residues. This CDR3 reads CASRLAMETQYF. The DNA for the CDR3 is TGTGCCAGCAGGCTAGCGATGGAGACCCAGTACTTC.

The chain couples TRBV7-9 to TRBJ2-1, with D tentatively TRBD2 (6 bases). This CDR3 is 17 amino acids long. Between the trimmed V and J ends, which lost 5 bases and 5 bases, there was a span of 22 bases. CDR1 is SEHNR, CDR2 FQNEAQ, per germline (reference sequence). The CDR3 here is CASSPGLSEMGNNEQFF. CDR3 bases: TGTGCCAGCAGCCCTGGACTAAGCGAAATGGGTAACAATGAGCAGTTCTTC.

The chain uses TRBV19 and TRBJ2-1, with TRBD2 matching 16 bases. V trimming: 10 bases; J trimming: 0 bases; junction bases outside the gene matches: 3. This CDR3 comprises 16 residues. Germline CDR1 reads LNHDA; CDR2 reads SQIVND (reference sequence). DNA of the CDR3: TGTGCCACGGGACTAGCGGGGGGGACCTCCTACAATGAGCAGTTCTTC. Its translation is CATGLAGGTSYNEQFF.

A few counts support this clone. The chain employs TRBV9 and TRBJ2-5, with a possible D match to TRBD1 (9 bases). Trimming stripped 4 bases from V and 5 bases from J, with 21 bases between. This CDR3 has 16 amino acids. CDR1 is SGDLS and CDR2 is YYNGEE in the germline V gene. The CDR3 DNA reads TGTGCCAGCAGCCCCAGCGGGGGACAGGGTCGTGAGACCCAGTACTTC. Translated, it gives CASSPSGGQGRETQYF.

The chain has TRBV28 and TRBJ2-2, with D maybe TRBD2 (6 bases). The CDR3 is 12 amino acids. V lost 11 bases and J 6 bases, leaving 13 bases between the germline ends. CDR1 and CDR2 from the germline V gene are MDHEN and SYDVKM. CDR3 sequence reads: CALREFSGELFF. The CDR3 DNA reads as TGTGCCTTGCGGGAATTTTCCGGGGAGCTGTTTTTT.

The chain joins TRBV4-2 to TRBJ2-5, with 10 bases identical to TRBD1. Germline V lookup: CDR1 LGHNA, CDR2 YNFKEQ. V gave up 1 base and J gave up 4 bases; unmatched junction bases: 9. The CDR3 is made up of 17 amino acids. The CDR3 is CASSQARQGAPLETQYF. The CDR3 DNA follows: TGTGCCAGCAGCCAAGCCCGACAGGGGGCGCCGTTAGAGACCCAGTACTTC.

The chain joins TRBV10-1 to TRBJ2-1; TRBD2 matches 11 bases. The junction had 19 bases not matched to a gene; V was cut back by 1 base and J by 8 bases. This CDR3 has 20 residues. Germline lookup yields CDR1 WNHNN and CDR2 SYGVQD (reference sequence). DNA of the CDR3: TGCGCCAGCAGTGAGTTGGGCTTAGCGGGAGGGCCCTCCGTGGTAGATGAGCAGTTCTTC. Translating gives CASSELGLAGGPSVVDEQFF.